This T cell receptor beta chain is from a study of blood T cell repertoires in COVID-19. Study context: The United States, Italy and Spain supplied acute and convalescent COVID-19 samples. T cells, B-cell-depleted T cells, or PBMCs supplied cDNA or gDNA.

The CDR3 is 13 amino acids. The ends lost 8 bases at V and 8 bases at J; junction bases unmatched: 10. Per the germline V gene, CDR1 is MNHEY and CDR2 is SMNVEV (reference sequence). Per the original data handling: Reference gene primer amplification gave estimated nucleated cell counts. The table came from immunoSEQ multiplex PCR; TCRdb's copy has only in-frame clones and leaves some out. V, J and clone size are taken as reported in that table, and D and trimming were inferred from the DNA itself. The sample holds roughly 130,000 clones; about 80% are singletons and the top ten take 10% to 15%. The chain has TRBV27 and TRBJ1-2; 8 bases align to TRBD1. The source of this sequence is a woman aged 55-69 years with acute or convalescent COVID-19. The material sequenced was peripheral blood. The CDR3 spells CASSPVTGEGYTF. CDR3 nucleotides: TGTGCCAGCTCACCAGTGACAGGGGAAGGCTACACCTTC.